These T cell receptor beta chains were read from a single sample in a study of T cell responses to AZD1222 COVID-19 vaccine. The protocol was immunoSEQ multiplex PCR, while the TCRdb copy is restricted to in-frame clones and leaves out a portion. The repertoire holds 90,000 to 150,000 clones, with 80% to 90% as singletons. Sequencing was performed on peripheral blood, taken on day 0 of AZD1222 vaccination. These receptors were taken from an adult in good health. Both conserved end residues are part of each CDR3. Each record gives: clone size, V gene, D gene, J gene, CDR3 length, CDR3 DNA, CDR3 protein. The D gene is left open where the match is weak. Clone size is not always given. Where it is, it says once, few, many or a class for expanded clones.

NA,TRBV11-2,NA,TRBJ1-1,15,TGTGCCAGCAGCCGAGGCCCGGCTATGAACACTGAAGCTTTCTTT,CASSRGPAMNTEAFF
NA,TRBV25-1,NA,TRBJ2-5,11,TGTGCCAGCGGAATGCGGGAGACCCAGTACTTC,CASGMRETQYF
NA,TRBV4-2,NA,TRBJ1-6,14,TGTGCCAGCAGCCTCCGGGACCGCGATTCACCCCTCCACTTT,CASSLRDRDSPLHF
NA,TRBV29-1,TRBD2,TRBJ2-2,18,TGCAGCGTTGAAGCCCCCCGGGGGGGTACTACAAACACCGGGGAGCTGTTTTTT,CSVEAPRGGTTNTGELFF
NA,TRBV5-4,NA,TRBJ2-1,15,TGTGCCAGCAGCCTCCGGACTCCAGGGGTCGATGAGCAGTTCTTC,CASSLRTPGVDEQFF
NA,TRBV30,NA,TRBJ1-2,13,TGTGCCTGGAGTGTAGGACGGCGCTATGGCTACACCTTC,CAWSVGRRYGYTF
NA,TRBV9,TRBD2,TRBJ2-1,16,TGTGCCAGCAGCGTCCAACCGGGACTAGCGGGAGAAGAGCAGTTCTTC,CASSVQPGLAGEEQFF
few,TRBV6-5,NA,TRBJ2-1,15,TGTGCCAGCAGTTTTCGCGGGAGCAACAGGGATGAGCAGTTCTTC,CASSFRGSNRDEQFF
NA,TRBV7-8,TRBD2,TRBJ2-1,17,TGTGCCAGCAGCACGACTAGCGGGGGGCACACCTACAATGAGCAGTTCTTC,CASSTTSGGHTYNEQFF
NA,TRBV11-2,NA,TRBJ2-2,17,TGTGCCAGCAGCTCCCCGGGGAGAGGGTGGAACACCGGGGAGCTGTTTTTT,CASSSPGRGWNTGELFF
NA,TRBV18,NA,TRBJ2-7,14,TGTGCCAGCTCACCAAACACGGGGCCCTACGAGCAGTACTTC,CASSPNTGPYEQYF
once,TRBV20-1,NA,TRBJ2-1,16,TGCAGTGCTAGTTTATTTGGGGTAGACTCCTACAATGAGCAGTTCTTC,CSASLFGVDSYNEQFF
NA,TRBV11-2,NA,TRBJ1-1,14,TGTGCCAGCAGCATGGGACTTTGGAACACTGAAGCTTTCTTT,CASSMGLWNTEAFF
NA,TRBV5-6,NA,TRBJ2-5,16,TGTGCCAGCAGCTTGGGTCGGCAGGGGGGTCTGGAGACCCAGTACTTC,CASSLGRQGGLETQYF
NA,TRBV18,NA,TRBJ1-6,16,TGTGCCAGCTCACCGCAAGGCCCTTACTATAATTCACCCCTCCACTTT,CASSPQGPYYNSPLHF
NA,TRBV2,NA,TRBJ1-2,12,TGTGCCAGCATTGGGAAATTGGATGGCTACACCTTC,CASIGKLDGYTF
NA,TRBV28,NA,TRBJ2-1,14,TGTGCCAGCAGGTCCTTCCTCCGAGGCGAAGACCGGTTCTTC,CASRSFLRGEDRFF
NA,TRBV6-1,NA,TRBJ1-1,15,TGTGCCAGCAGTGATTTGAGGCTTCTGAACACTGAAGCTTTCTTT,CASSDLRLLNTEAFF
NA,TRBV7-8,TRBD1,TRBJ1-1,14,TGTGCCAGCAGCGACGGACAGGGCACCCCTGAAGCTTTCTTT,CASSDGQGTPEAFF
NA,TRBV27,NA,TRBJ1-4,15,TGTGCCAGCAGATCAAAGGCTGCGTTTAATGAAAAACTGTTTTTT,CASRSKAAFNEKLFF
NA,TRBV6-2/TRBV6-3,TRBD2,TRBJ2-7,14,TGTGCCAGCAGTTACGAGCGGGAGATGAACGAGCAGTACTTC,CASSYEREMNEQYF
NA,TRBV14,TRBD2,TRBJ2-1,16,TGTGCCAGCAGCAAACCGGGACTAGCGGGAGGGGGTGAGCAGTTCTTC,CASSKPGLAGGGEQFF